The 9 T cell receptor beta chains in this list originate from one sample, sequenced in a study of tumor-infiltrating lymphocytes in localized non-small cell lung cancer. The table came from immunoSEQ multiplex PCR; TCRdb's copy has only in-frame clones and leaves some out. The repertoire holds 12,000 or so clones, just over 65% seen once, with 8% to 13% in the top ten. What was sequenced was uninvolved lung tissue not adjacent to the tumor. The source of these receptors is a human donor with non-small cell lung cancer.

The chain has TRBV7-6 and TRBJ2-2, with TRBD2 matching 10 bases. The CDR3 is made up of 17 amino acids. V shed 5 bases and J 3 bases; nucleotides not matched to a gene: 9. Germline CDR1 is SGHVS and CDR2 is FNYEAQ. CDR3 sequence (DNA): TGTGCCAGCAGCCCTCAAGCGGGAGGGCAGGACACCGGGGAGCTGTTTTTT. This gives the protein CASSPQAGGQDTGELFF.

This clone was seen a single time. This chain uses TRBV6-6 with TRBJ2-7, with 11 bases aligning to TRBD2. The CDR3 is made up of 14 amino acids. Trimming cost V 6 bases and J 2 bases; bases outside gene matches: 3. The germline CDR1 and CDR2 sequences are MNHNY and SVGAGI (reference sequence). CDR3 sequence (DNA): TGTGCCAGCAGGAGGGGACTAGCGGCCTACGAGCAGTACTTC. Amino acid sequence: CASRRGLAAYEQYF.

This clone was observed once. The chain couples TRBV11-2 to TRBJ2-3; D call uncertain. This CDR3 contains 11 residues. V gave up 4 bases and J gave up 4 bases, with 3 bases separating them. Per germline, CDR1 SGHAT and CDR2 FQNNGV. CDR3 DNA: TGTGCCAGCAGCTCTTCAGATACGCAGTATTTT. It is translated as CASSSSDTQYF.

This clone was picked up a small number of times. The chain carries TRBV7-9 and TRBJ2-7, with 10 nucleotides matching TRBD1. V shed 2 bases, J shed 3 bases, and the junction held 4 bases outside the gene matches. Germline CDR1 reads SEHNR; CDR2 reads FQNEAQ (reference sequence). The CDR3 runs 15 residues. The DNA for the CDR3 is TGTGCCAGCAGCTTATTGGACAGGGGGGTCTACGAGCAGTACTTC. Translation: CASSLLDRGVYEQYF.

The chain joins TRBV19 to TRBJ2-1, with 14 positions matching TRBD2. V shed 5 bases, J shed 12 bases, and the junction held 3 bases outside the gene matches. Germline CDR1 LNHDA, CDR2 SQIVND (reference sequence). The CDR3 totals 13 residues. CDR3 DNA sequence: TGTGCCAGTAGTTTCGGGACTAGCGGGGGGCAGTTCTTC. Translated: CASSFGTSGGQFF. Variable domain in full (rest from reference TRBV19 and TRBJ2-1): DGGITQSPKYLFRKEGQNVTLSCEQNLNHDAMYWYRQDPGQGLRLIYYSQIVNDFQKGDIAEGYSVSREKKESFPLTVTSAQKNPTAFYLCASSFGTSGGQFFGPGTRLTVL.

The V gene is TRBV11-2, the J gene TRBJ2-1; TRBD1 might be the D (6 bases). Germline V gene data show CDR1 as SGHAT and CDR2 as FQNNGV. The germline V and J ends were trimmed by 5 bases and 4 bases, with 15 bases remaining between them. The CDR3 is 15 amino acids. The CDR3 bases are TGTGCCAGCAGCCCACATGGACAGTTTTACAATGAGCAGTTCTTC. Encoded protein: CASSPHGQFYNEQFF.

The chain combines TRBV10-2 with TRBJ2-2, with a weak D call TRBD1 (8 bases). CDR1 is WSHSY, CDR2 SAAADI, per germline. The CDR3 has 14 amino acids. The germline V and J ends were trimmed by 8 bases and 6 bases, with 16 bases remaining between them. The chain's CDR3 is CASGTTGGAGELFF. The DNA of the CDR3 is TGCGCCAGCGGAACTACAGGGGGGGCCGGGGAGCTGTTTTTT.

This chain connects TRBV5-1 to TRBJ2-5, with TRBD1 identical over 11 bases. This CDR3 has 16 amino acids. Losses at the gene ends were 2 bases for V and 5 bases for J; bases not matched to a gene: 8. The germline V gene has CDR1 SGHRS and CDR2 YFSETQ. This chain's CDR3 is CASSFAGTGGLETQYF. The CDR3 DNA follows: TGCGCCAGCAGCTTTGCTGGGACAGGGGGACTTGAGACCCAGTACTTC.

As DNA, the CDR3 is TGTGCCAGCAGCCCGGGGGGCAATCAGCCCCAGCATTTT. Protein: CASSPGGNQPQHF. The V call is TRBV6-1, the J call TRBJ1-5; D perhaps matches TRBD1 (5 bases). Trimming left V 6 bases short and J 2 bases short, with 8 bases between. Germline V lookup: CDR1 MNHNS, CDR2 SASEGT. The CDR3 is made up of 13 amino acids.